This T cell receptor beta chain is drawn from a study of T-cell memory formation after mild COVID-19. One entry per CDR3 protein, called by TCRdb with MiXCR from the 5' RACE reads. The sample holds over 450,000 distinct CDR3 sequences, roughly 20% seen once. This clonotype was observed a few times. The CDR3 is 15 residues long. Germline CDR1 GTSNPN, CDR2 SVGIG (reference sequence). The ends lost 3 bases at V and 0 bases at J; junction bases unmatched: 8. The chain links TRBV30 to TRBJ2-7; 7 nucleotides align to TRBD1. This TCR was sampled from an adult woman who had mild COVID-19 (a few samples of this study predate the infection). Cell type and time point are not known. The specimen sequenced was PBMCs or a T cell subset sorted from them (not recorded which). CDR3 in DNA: TGTGCCTGGAGCCAGACAGGGTACAGCTCCTACGAGCAGTACTTC. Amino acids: CAWSQTGYSSYEQYF.